This is a list of T cell receptor beta chains from one sample in a study of CD8+ T cells in alopecia areata. The assay was immunoSEQ multiplex PCR, and TCRdb's table has in-frame clones only and misses some. The sample gives some 150,000 clones, around 58% of which show up once; 16% is in the top ten. Sample: CD4+ T cells sorted from blood, taken between weeks 55 and 65, from a patient treated with tofacitinib. The receptors come from a human donor with alopecia areata. Both conserved end residues are part of each CDR3. Each record gives: V gene, D gene, clone size, J gene, CDR3 DNA, CDR3 protein. A D gene is named only where the DNA matches it firmly. Not every row has a clone size; where given, it reads once, few, many or a size class.

TRBV29-1,-,-,TRBJ2-5,TGCAGCCCAAAGAAAGGGGTCACGCATCAAGAGACCCAGTACTTC,CSPKKGVTHQETQYF
TRBV29-1,-,-,TRBJ2-5,TGCAGCACCCGCCCCGGGGTGGATGAGACCCAGTACTTC,CSTRPGVDETQYF
TRBV10-3,-,few,TRBJ2-5,TGTGCCATCAGTGGTCAGGGTCAAGAGACCCAGTACTTC,CAISGQGQETQYF
TRBV30,-,-,TRBJ2-3,TGTGCCTGGAGTGTTGTCTCGGATACGCAGTATTTT,CAWSVVSDTQYF
TRBV27,TRBD2,-,TRBJ2-1,TGTGCCAGCACCGGCGGGGGGGCCTACAATGAGCAGTTCTTC,CASTGGGAYNEQFF
TRBV7-6,-,-,TRBJ2-5,TGTGCCAGCAGCCAACCAACCGTTCAAGAGACCCAGTACTTC,CASSQPTVQETQYF
TRBV29-1,-,few,TRBJ2-5,TGCAGCGTTCAGACAGGCACCACGAGAGAGACCCAGTACTTC,CSVQTGTTRETQYF
TRBV5-6,-,-,TRBJ1-5,TGTGCCAGCAGCTACGCTCAGGGTCAGCCCCAGCATTTT,CASSYAQGQPQHF
TRBV6-1,TRBD1,-,TRBJ2-7,TGTGCCAGCAGCTCCCGGACAGGGTCCTACGAGCAGTACTTC,CASSSRTGSYEQYF
TRBV5-1,TRBD2,-,TRBJ2-1,TGCGCCAGCAGCTTGGAACGGGGGGGCTCCTACAATGAGCAGTTCTTC,CASSLERGGSYNEQFF
TRBV5-4,-,-,TRBJ1-2,TGTGCCAGCAGCTTGGACAGGGCCAACTATGGCTACACCTTC,CASSLDRANYGYTF
TRBV4-2,TRBD1,-,TRBJ1-4,TGTGCCAGCAGCCTTTATTCCGGGACAGGGAGCGAAAAACTGTTTTTT,CASSLYSGTGSEKLFF
TRBV5-1,TRBD1,few,TRBJ1-6,TGCGCCAGCAGCCCTATAGGACAGGATAATTCACCCCTCCACTTT,CASSPIGQDNSPLHF